These T cell receptor beta chains were read from a single sample in a study of T cell responses to AZD1222 COVID-19 vaccine. The table came from immunoSEQ multiplex PCR; TCRdb's copy has only in-frame clones and leaves some out. This table holds more than 95,000 clones, 75% to 90% found once. Sequences were derived from peripheral blood, sampled 28 days after the second AZD1222 dose. All receptors come from an adult who received the AZD1222 COVID-19 vaccine. CDR3s include the opening cysteine and the closing phenylalanine or tryptophan. A D gene is named only where the DNA matches it firmly. Only some rows state a clone size, as once, few, many or a class for expanded clones.

CDR3 DNA: TGTGCCAGCAGCCAAGGTCGATATCAAGGGGAGCTGTTTTTT
CDR3 protein: CASSQGRYQGELFF
J gene: TRBJ2-2
D gene: NA
clone size: NA
V gene: TRBV14
CDR3 length: 14

CDR3 DNA: TGTGCCAGCTCACCAAGGACAGGATCGAACACCGGGGAGCTGTTTTTT
CDR3 protein: CASSPRTGSNTGELFF
J gene: TRBJ2-2
D gene: TRBD1
clone size: NA
V gene: TRBV18
CDR3 length: 16

CDR3 DNA: TGTGCCTGGACGGAAGGGGTAGCGGGATCAGATACGCAGTATTTT
CDR3 protein: CAWTEGVAGSDTQYF
J gene: TRBJ2-3
D gene: TRBD2
clone size: NA
V gene: TRBV30
CDR3 length: 15

CDR3 DNA: TGTGCCAGTAGTCTAAGGACATACTCCGAAACTTATAATTCACCCCTCCACTTT
CDR3 protein: CASSLRTYSETYNSPLHF
J gene: TRBJ1-6
D gene: NA
clone size: many
V gene: TRBV19
CDR3 length: 18

CDR3 DNA: TGCGCCAGCAGCTTGGTCTCAGCGGGGGGACAATACGAGCAGTACTTC
CDR3 protein: CASSLVSAGGQYEQYF
J gene: TRBJ2-7
D gene: TRBD2
clone size: NA
V gene: TRBV5-1
CDR3 length: 16

CDR3 DNA: TGCGCCAGCAGCTCCACGACGGGGCAAATGGGGCTTCAGTACTTC
CDR3 protein: CASSSTTGQMGLQYF
J gene: TRBJ2-4
D gene: NA
clone size: NA
V gene: TRBV5-1
CDR3 length: 15

CDR3 DNA: TGTGCCAGCGGCCAAACCGACAGGTCTAGTCAGCCCCAGCATTTT
CDR3 protein: CASGQTDRSSQPQHF
J gene: TRBJ1-5
D gene: NA
clone size: NA
V gene: TRBV2
CDR3 length: 15

CDR3 DNA: TGTGCCAGCTCACCACCGACCATTACAGATACGCAGTATTTT
CDR3 protein: CASSPPTITDTQYF
J gene: TRBJ2-3
D gene: NA
clone size: NA
V gene: TRBV18
CDR3 length: 14

CDR3 DNA: TGTGCCAGCAGCGTCGGGACAGGGAATAATTCACCCCTCCACTTT
CDR3 protein: CASSVGTGNNSPLHF
J gene: TRBJ1-6
D gene: TRBD1
clone size: NA
V gene: TRBV7-7
CDR3 length: 15

CDR3 DNA: TGTGCCAGCAGCGAGATCCAAGAGACCCAGTACTTC
CDR3 protein: CASSEIQETQYF
J gene: TRBJ2-5
D gene: NA
clone size: NA
V gene: TRBV11-2
CDR3 length: 12

CDR3 DNA: TGTGCCAGCAGTTTCGTCCTCGGGTTACCCTACGAGCAGTACTTC
CDR3 protein: CASSFVLGLPYEQYF
J gene: TRBJ2-7
D gene: NA
clone size: NA
V gene: TRBV28
CDR3 length: 15

CDR3 DNA: TGTGCCAGCAGCCCTTCTGGAGGGCCTACTGAAGCTTTCTTT
CDR3 protein: CASSPSGGPTEAFF
J gene: TRBJ1-1
D gene: NA
clone size: NA
V gene: TRBV3-1/TRBV3-2
CDR3 length: 14

CDR3 DNA: TGTGCCAGCAGTGAATATGCGGTTTTCGAGCAGTACTTC
CDR3 protein: CASSEYAVFEQYF
J gene: TRBJ2-7
D gene: NA
clone size: once
V gene: TRBV25-1
CDR3 length: 13

CDR3 DNA: TGTGCCAGCAGCTCCAGTGGGTGGGGCACCTTC
CDR3 protein: CASSSSGWGTF
J gene: TRBJ1-2
D gene: NA
clone size: NA
V gene: TRBV5-4
CDR3 length: 11

CDR3 DNA: TGTGCCAGCAGCATAAAGCAACAGGGGGCGGACCCAACTAATGAAAAACTGTTTTTT
CDR3 protein: CASSIKQQGADPTNEKLFF
J gene: TRBJ1-4
D gene: TRBD1
clone size: NA
V gene: TRBV11-3
CDR3 length: 19

CDR3 DNA: TGTGCCAGCAGCTTAGGCAGGGAATCCTACGAGCAGTACTTC
CDR3 protein: CASSLGRESYEQYF
J gene: TRBJ2-7
D gene: NA
clone size: few
V gene: TRBV13
CDR3 length: 14

CDR3 DNA: TGTGCCAGCAGCCCTGGGACTAGCGGGGTCGAGGCCCAGTACTTC
CDR3 protein: CASSPGTSGVEAQYF
J gene: TRBJ2-5
D gene: TRBD2
clone size: NA
V gene: TRBV27
CDR3 length: 15

CDR3 DNA: TGTGCCACCGGGGGAGCCAAAAACATTCAGTACTTC
CDR3 protein: CATGGAKNIQYF
J gene: TRBJ2-4
D gene: NA
clone size: NA
V gene: TRBV28
CDR3 length: 12

CDR3 DNA: TGTGCCATCGGTGAACATCAAAACATTCAGTACTTC
CDR3 protein: CAIGEHQNIQYF
J gene: TRBJ2-4
D gene: NA
clone size: few
V gene: TRBV10-3
CDR3 length: 12

CDR3 DNA: TGCAGCGTTGAGGTGACAGCAAACGGAAACACCATATATTTT
CDR3 protein: CSVEVTANGNTIYF
J gene: TRBJ1-3
D gene: NA
clone size: NA
V gene: TRBV29-1
CDR3 length: 14

CDR3 DNA: TGTGCCAGCAGCTCCCGGGGGGGGGATACGCAGTATTTT
CDR3 protein: CASSSRGGDTQYF
J gene: TRBJ2-3
D gene: TRBD2
clone size: NA
V gene: TRBV11-2
CDR3 length: 13

CDR3 DNA: TGCGCCAGCAGCTTGGTGGCCGGGTTGGGGGAGACCCAGTACTTC
CDR3 protein: CASSLVAGLGETQYF
J gene: TRBJ2-5
D gene: NA
clone size: NA
V gene: TRBV5-1
CDR3 length: 15

CDR3 DNA: TGTGCCATCAGCCCTGCGGGGGAGGATTCACCCCTCCACTTT
CDR3 protein: CAISPAGEDSPLHF
J gene: TRBJ1-6
D gene: NA
clone size: NA
V gene: TRBV10-3
CDR3 length: 14

CDR3 DNA: TGTGCCAGCAGCTTGGTCTCGGCAGGGGGAACTGAAGCTTTCTTT
CDR3 protein: CASSLVSAGGTEAFF
J gene: TRBJ1-1
D gene: TRBD1
clone size: medium-sized
V gene: TRBV5-5
CDR3 length: 15

CDR3 DNA: TGTGCCAGCAGCGTAGGAGGAACAGCAGGAAACACCATATATTTT
CDR3 protein: CASSVGGTAGNTIYF
J gene: TRBJ1-3
D gene: NA
clone size: NA
V gene: TRBV9
CDR3 length: 15

CDR3 DNA: TGTGCCAGCAGTGATTTGGGGGTAGGGAATGAAAAACTGTTTTTT
CDR3 protein: CASSDLGVGNEKLFF
J gene: TRBJ1-4
D gene: NA
clone size: NA
V gene: TRBV6-1
CDR3 length: 15

CDR3 DNA: TGCGCCAGTTCCCCGGGGGGGGGCTCAGATACGCAGTATTTT
CDR3 protein: CASSPGGGSDTQYF
J gene: TRBJ2-3
D gene: TRBD2
clone size: NA
V gene: TRBV10-1
CDR3 length: 14

CDR3 DNA: TGTGCCAGCAGAACCGGGGCGCCCGGGGAGCTGTTTTTT
CDR3 protein: CASRTGAPGELFF
J gene: TRBJ2-2
D gene: NA
clone size: NA
V gene: TRBV12-3/TRBV12-4
CDR3 length: 13